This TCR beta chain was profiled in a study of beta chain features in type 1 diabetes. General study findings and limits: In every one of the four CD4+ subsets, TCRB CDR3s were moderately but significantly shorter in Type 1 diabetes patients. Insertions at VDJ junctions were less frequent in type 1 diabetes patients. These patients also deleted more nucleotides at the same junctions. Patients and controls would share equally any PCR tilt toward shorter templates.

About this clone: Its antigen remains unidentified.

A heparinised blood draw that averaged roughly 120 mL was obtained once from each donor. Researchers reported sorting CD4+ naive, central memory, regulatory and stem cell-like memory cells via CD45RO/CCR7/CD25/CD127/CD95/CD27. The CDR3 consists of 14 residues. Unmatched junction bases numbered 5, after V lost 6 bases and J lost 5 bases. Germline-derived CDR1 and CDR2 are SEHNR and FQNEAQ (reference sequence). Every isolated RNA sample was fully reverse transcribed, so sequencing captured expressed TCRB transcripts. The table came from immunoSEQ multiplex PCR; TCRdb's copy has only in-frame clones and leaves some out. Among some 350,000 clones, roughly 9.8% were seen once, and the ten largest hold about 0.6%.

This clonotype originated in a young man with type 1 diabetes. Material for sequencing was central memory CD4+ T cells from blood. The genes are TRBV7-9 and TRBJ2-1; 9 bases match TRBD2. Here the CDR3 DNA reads TGTGCCAGCAGTCGACTAGCGGTAAACAATGAGCAGTTCTTC. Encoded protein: CASSRLAVNNEQFF.